Each of the 18 T cell receptor beta chains below was sequenced from the same sample in a study of T cell responses to AZD1222 COVID-19 vaccine. The protocol was immunoSEQ multiplex PCR, while the TCRdb copy is restricted to in-frame clones and leaves out a portion. This sample yields about 120,000 clones, of which more than 80% are seen a single time; 4% to 5% belongs to the top ten. The sample consisted of peripheral blood, taken 28 days after the second dose of the MenACWY control vaccine. The receptors stem from an adult who received the MenACWY meningococcal vaccine as a control.

This chain joins TRBV29-1 and TRBJ1-1; D might be TRBD1 (5 bases). Per germline, CDR1 SQVTM and CDR2 ANQGSEA. V lost 0 bases to trimming and J lost 4 bases, with 9 bases between them. The CDR3 has 13 amino acids. CDR3 residues: CSVEDRGSTEAFF. The CDR3 DNA is TGCAGCGTTGAAGATCGGGGGTCCACTGAAGCTTTCTTT.

The V and J genes are TRBV2 and TRBJ2-2; a weak D match, TRBD1 (7 bases). The germline V gene has CDR1 SNHLY and CDR2 FYNNEI. V shed 6 bases and J shed 5 bases, with 13 bases lying between them. CDR3 length equals 14 residues. The CDR3 spells CASRRDSATGELFF. The CDR3 DNA reads as TGTGCCAGCAGGCGGGACAGCGCAACCGGGGAGCTGTTTTTT.

J is TRBJ2-7 and V is TRBV6-5; D is ambiguous. This CDR3 contains 14 residues. The V gene's germline CDR1 is MNHEY and CDR2 SVGAGI. Trimming took 2 bases from V and 3 from J, leaving 11 bases between them. The CDR3: CASSYGQVDYEQYF. Written as DNA, the CDR3 is TGTGCCAGCAGTTACGGGCAGGTTGACTACGAGCAGTACTTC.

CDR3 region: CASTQSRTEAFF. The CDR3 DNA is TGTGCCAGCACCCAAAGTCGCACTGAAGCTTTCTTT. This sequence joins TRBV12-3 or TRBV12-4 and TRBJ1-1; D call uncertain. The CDR3 covers 12 residues. With 7 bases removed from V and 4 bases from J, the gap between germline ends came to 10 bases.

The chain couples TRBV20-1 to TRBJ2-5, with 16 bases that match TRBD2. The germline CDR1 and CDR2 sequences are DFQATT and SNEGSKA (reference sequence). V lost 3 bases and J lost 5; bases outside the gene matches: 12. The CDR3 has 18 residues. The CDR3 nucleotides are TGCAGTGCTAGTGTGGGCGTCAGGGGACTAGCGGGAGGGGAGACCCAGTACTTC. Protein: CSASVGVRGLAGGETQYF.

This clone was detected once. The V and J genes are TRBV5-6 and TRBJ1-1, with D uncertain. The CDR3 sequence is 14 residues long. Germline V gene lookup returns CDR1 SGHDT and CDR2 YYEEEE. V was pared by 4 bases and J by 8 bases, with 18 bases between. The CDR3 reads CASSRRLSTGEAFF. CDR3 in DNA: TGTGCCAGCAGCCGTAGGTTAAGTACCGGGGAAGCTTTCTTT.

This chain uses TRBV24-1 with TRBJ2-3, with 8 bases identical to TRBD2. V shed 4 bases, J shed 0 bases, and the junction held 8 bases outside the gene matches. Germline CDR1 KGHDR, CDR2 SFDVKD. The CDR3 totals 17 residues. The CDR3 reads CATSDPTSGSSTDTQYF. CDR3 in DNA: TGTGCCACCAGTGACCCCACTAGCGGTTCTAGCACAGATACGCAGTATTTT.

V and J are TRBV28 and TRBJ1-1; weak D call: TRBD1 (5 bases). The CDR3 runs 15 residues. Germline loops: CDR1 MDHEN, CDR2 SYDVKM. Trimming took off 3 bases at V and 2 bases at J, with 13 bases between the two ends. The CDR3, as DNA: TGTGCCAGCAGTTTTGTCGCAGGGCCTAACACTGAAGCTTTCTTT. Protein: CASSFVAGPNTEAFF. Variable domain in full (rest from reference TRBV28 and TRBJ1-1): DVKVTQSSRYLVKRTGEKVFLECVQDMDHENMFWYRQDPGLGLRLIYFSYDVKMKEKGDIPEGYSVSREKKERFSLILESASTNQTSMYLCASSFVAGPNTEAFFGQGTRLTVV.

The CDR3 spells CASSSLLRGHQETQYF. As DNA, the CDR3 is TGTGCCAGCAGCTCCCTCCTCCGGGGGCACCAAGAGACCCAGTACTTC. The rearrangement links TRBV5-4 to TRBJ2-5; D assignment may be TRBD1 or TRBD2 (6 bases each). CDR3 length: 16 residues. V was pared by 3 bases and J by 0 bases, with 15 bases between. CDR1 SGHNT and CDR2 YYREEE come from the germline V gene (reference sequence).

The chain couples TRBV4-3 to TRBJ2-5; D may correspond to TRBD1 or TRBD2 (7 bases each). V lost 2 bases and J lost 3, with 13 bases in between. The CDR3 consists of 15 residues. CDR1 LGHNA and CDR2 YSLEER come from the germline V gene. The CDR3 sequence: CASSQRGGGEETQYF. The DNA of the CDR3 is TGCGCCAGCAGCCAACGGGGAGGGGGCGAAGAGACCCAGTACTTC.

CDR3 in amino acids: CASSQGTVKETQYF. The CDR3 nucleotides are TGCGCCAGCAGCCAAGGCACAGTTAAAGAGACCCAGTACTTC. This chain links TRBV4-1 with TRBJ2-5; D is ambiguous. The length of the CDR3 is 14 residues. Germline values: CDR1 MGHRA, CDR2 YSYEKL. V gave up 1 base and J gave up 3 bases, with 9 bases separating them.

The genes are TRBV27 and TRBJ2-1; 10 bases fit TRBD1. This CDR3 has 16 residues. Germline V gives CDR1 MNHEY, CDR2 SMNVEV (reference sequence). V lost 4 bases, J lost 5 bases, and 8 bases stayed unmatched. Here the CDR3 DNA reads TGTGCCAGCAGTTCCCCATGGGACAGGGGACACAATGAGCAGTTCTTC. This translates into CASSSPWDRGHNEQFF.

The chain joins TRBV11-2 to TRBJ2-3; D not resolved. CDR1 is SGHAT and CDR2 is FQNNGV in the germline V gene. The ends were cut back, 3 bases at V and 0 bases at J, with 13 bases in the middle. The CDR3 runs to 16 residues. The CDR3 region is CASSLRLSSSTDTQYF. Written as DNA, the CDR3 is TGTGCCAGCAGCTTGAGGCTGAGCTCTAGCACAGATACGCAGTATTTT.

This chain links TRBV5-6 with TRBJ2-1; 11 bases align to TRBD2. Trimming cost V 0 bases and J 9 bases; bases outside gene matches: 5. Germline CDR1 and CDR2: SGHDT and YYEEEE. The CDR3 covers 15 residues. The CDR3 DNA follows: TGTGCCAGCAGCTTGGATCTAGCGGGAGGTGGTGAGCAGTTCTTC. This gives the protein CASSLDLAGGGEQFF.

The rearrangement uses TRBV12-3 or TRBV12-4 and TRBJ2-7, with a weak D call TRBD1 (6 bases). V was cut by 4 bases and J by 4 bases, with 8 bases left in between. The CDR3 consists of 12 residues. The CDR3, as DNA: TGTGCCAGCAGTTCCACAGGGTACGAGCAGTACTTC. This codes for CASSSTGYEQYF.

The V call is TRBV7-6, the J call TRBJ2-3; 8 nucleotides line up with TRBD2. V gave up 1 base and J gave up 1 base; unmatched junction bases: 7. Germline V gives CDR1 SGHVS, CDR2 FNYEAQ. The CDR3 length is 17 residues. This CDR3 is CASSLGWAGGRTDTQYF. Written as DNA, the CDR3 is TGTGCCAGCAGCTTAGGGTGGGCGGGAGGTCGCACAGATACGCAGTATTTT.

The gene calls are TRBV5-4 and TRBJ2-3; 11 bases line up with TRBD2. Losses at the gene ends were 0 bases for V and 2 bases for J; bases not matched to a gene: 2. The CDR3 length is 16 residues. From germline, CDR1 is SGHNT and CDR2 YYREEE (reference sequence). CDR3 protein: CASSLGLAGPTDTQYF. The CDR3 DNA sequence: TGTGCCAGCAGCTTGGGACTAGCGGGGCCCACAGATACGCAGTATTTT.

This chain connects TRBV19 to TRBJ2-1; no definite D call. CDR3 length: 17 amino acids. Germline CDR1 and CDR2: LNHDA and SQIVND (reference sequence). Deletions cut 6 bases from V and 8 bases from J, with 26 bases between. The CDR3 DNA sequence: TGTGCCAGTAGCACTACCACCGGGCGATTCACGTCGGATGAGCAGTTCTTC. It translates to CASSTTTGRFTSDEQFF.